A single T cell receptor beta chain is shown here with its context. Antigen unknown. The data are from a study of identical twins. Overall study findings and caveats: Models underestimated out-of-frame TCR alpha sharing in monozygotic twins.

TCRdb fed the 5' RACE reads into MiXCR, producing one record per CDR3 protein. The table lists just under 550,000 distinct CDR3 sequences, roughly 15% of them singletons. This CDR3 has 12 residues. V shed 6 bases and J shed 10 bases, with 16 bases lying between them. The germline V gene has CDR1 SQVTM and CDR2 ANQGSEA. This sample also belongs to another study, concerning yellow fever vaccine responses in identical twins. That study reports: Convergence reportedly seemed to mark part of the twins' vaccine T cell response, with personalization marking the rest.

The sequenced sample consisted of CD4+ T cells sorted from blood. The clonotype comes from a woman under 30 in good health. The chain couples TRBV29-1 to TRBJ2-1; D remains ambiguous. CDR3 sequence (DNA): TGCAGCGTCCGGCCCTCCCTCAGAGAGCAGTTCTTC. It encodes CSVRPSLREQFF.